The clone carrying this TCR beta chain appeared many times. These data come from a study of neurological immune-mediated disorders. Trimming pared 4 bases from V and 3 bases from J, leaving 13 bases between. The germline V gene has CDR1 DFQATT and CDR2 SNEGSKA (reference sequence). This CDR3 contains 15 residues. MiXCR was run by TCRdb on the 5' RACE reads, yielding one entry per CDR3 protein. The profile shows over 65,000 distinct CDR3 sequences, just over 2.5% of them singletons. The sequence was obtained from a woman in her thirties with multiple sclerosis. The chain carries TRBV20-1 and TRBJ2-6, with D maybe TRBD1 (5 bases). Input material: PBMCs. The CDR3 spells CSAKGRPGGANVLTF. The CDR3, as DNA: TGCAGTGCTAAGGGGCGGCCCGGTGGGGCCAACGTCCTGACTTTC.